This T cell receptor (beta chain) was recorded in a study of blood T cell repertoires in COVID-19. Study overall: Samples representing acute and convalescent COVID-19 were sourced from the United States, Italy and Spain. T cells, B-cell-depleted T cells, or PBMCs supplied cDNA or gDNA.

Losses at the gene ends were 5 bases for V and 5 bases for J; bases not matched to a gene: 5. This CDR3 has 15 residues. Germline lookup yields CDR1 SGHNT and CDR2 YENEEA. Authors' analysis steps: Reference gene primer amplification in the assay estimated nucleated cell counts. Profiling relied on immunoSEQ multiplex PCR, and the TCRdb table lists in-frame clones only, not all of them. V, J and clone size were drawn from that table, and D and trimming were deduced from the DNA. In the table there are 250,000 or so clones, around nine tenths of which are singletons. The TCR sequence derives from a man aged 40-49 years with active or convalescent COVID-19. The chain joins TRBV11-3 to TRBJ2-1, with 11 bases aligning to TRBD2. What was sequenced was peripheral blood. The CDR3 here is CASSLGLAANNEQFF. In DNA form, the CDR3 reads TGTGCCAGCAGCCTGGGACTAGCGGCTAACAATGAGCAGTTCTTC. The full variable domain, rest sourced from reference TRBV11-3 and TRBJ2-1, is EAGVVQSPRYKIIEKKQPVAFWCNPISGHNTLYWYLQNLGQGPELLIRYENEEAVDDSQLPKDRFSAERLKGVDSTLKIQPAELGDSAVYLCASSLGLAANNEQFFGPGTRLTVL.